What follows are 24 T cell receptor beta chains derived from one specimen sequenced in a study of neurological immune-mediated disorders. The sample's time point: longitudinal time-point 3. Via MiXCR, TCRdb re-called the 5' RACE reads, giving one row per CDR3 protein. The sample gives fewer than 85,000 distinct CDR3 sequences, around 4.5% of which show up once; less than 7.5% is in the top ten. Sequencing input: PBMCs. The receptors were gathered from a woman in her sixties with multiple sclerosis.

This clonotype was seen at least ten times. The J gene is TRBJ2-7, the V gene TRBV3-1; perhaps TRBD2 as D (5 bases). The CDR3 has 14 amino acids. V gave up 5 bases and J gave up 4 bases, with 15 bases separating them. Germline V gene sequence: CDR1 LGHDT, CDR2 YNNKEL (reference sequence). CDR3 nucleotide sequence: TGTGCCAGCAGCTCCCTGAGCCTAGCTTACGAGCAGTACTTC. Translated, it gives CASSSLSLAYEQYF.

There are many counts of this clonotype. The chain joins TRBV11-3 to TRBJ2-2; D possibly corresponds to TRBD1 (6 bases). The V end lost 4 bases, the J end lost 0 bases, and 12 bases lay between the germline ends. This CDR3 is 16 amino acids long. Germline V gene lookup returns CDR1 SGHNT and CDR2 YENEEA. As DNA, the CDR3 is TGTGCCAGCAGCTCCCAGGGGCCGTCGAACACCGGGGAGCTGTTTTTT. Amino acids: CASSSQGPSNTGELFF.

This clonotype has at least ten counts. This CDR3 reads CSARDVMLGRDSPLHF. DNA for the CDR3: TGCAGTGCTAGAGACGTAATGTTGGGGCGAGATTCACCCCTCCACTTT. The rearrangement uses TRBV20-1 and TRBJ1-6; D possibly corresponds to TRBD1 (5 bases). There are 16 residues in the CDR3. From germline, CDR1 is DFQATT and CDR2 SNEGSKA (reference sequence). V dropped 0 bases and J dropped 8 bases, with 17 bases sitting between them.

This clonotype was observed at least ten times. The rearrangement uses TRBV5-6 and TRBJ2-1; perhaps D is TRBD1 or TRBD2 (6 bases each). The germline gives CDR1 SGHDT, CDR2 YYEEEE. V was pared by 4 bases and J by 4 bases, with 18 bases between. The CDR3 loop spans 16 amino acids. The CDR3 bases are TGTGCCAGCAGCGCCTGGACAGCCGGAGGGTACAATGAGCAGTTCTTC. This codes for CASSAWTAGGYNEQFF. The variable domain in full, with the rest retrieved from reference TRBV5-6 and TRBJ2-1, is DAGVTQSPTHLIKTRGQQVTLRCSPKSGHDTVSWYQQALGQGPQFIFQYYEEEERQRGNFPDRFSGHQFPNYSSELNVNALLLGDSALYLCASSAWTAGGYNEQFFGPGTRLTVL.

This clonotype was observed at least ten times. This chain joins TRBV20-1 and TRBJ2-5, with TRBD2 matching 8 bases. CDR1 and CDR2 from the germline V gene are DFQATT and SNEGSKA (reference sequence). V dropped 3 bases and J dropped 1; count of bases not matched to a gene: 10. CDR3 length: 16 amino acids. For the CDR3, the DNA is TGCAGTGCTAGTAGTATGGCGGGGGGCCGCCAAGAGACCCAGTACTTC. Translating gives CSASSMAGGRQETQYF.

The sample holds many counts of this clonotype. The V gene is TRBV7-2, the J gene TRBJ2-7; D call uncertain. V shed 2 bases and J shed 9 bases, with 14 bases lying between them. The CDR3 is 13 amino acids. The germline gives CDR1 SGHTA, CDR2 FQGNSA. The CDR3 DNA reads TGTGCCAGCAGCTTATTTGGCCTCCCAGGGCAGTACTTC. Protein product: CASSLFGLPGQYF.

In this sample, this clonotype turned up many times. The chain recombines TRBV10-2 with TRBJ2-3; 13 bases map to TRBD2. The ends lost 7 bases at V and 1 base at J; junction bases unmatched: 2. This CDR3 contains 15 residues. Germline V lookup: CDR1 WSHSY, CDR2 SAAADI. In nucleotides, the CDR3 is TGCGCCAGCAAGGGGACTAGCGGGGGCACAGATACGCAGTATTTT. Its protein product is CASKGTSGGTDTQYF.

This clonotype appeared many times. V is TRBV7-9 and J is TRBJ2-3; 7 bases align to TRBD2. The length of the CDR3 is 14 residues. Unmatched junction bases numbered 7, after V lost 3 bases and J lost 7 bases. Germline CDR1 is SEHNR and CDR2 is FQNEAQ (reference sequence). The CDR3 DNA reads TGTGCCAGCAGCTTTGGTACTAGCGAGTATACGCAGTATTTT. Encoded protein: CASSFGTSEYTQYF.

In its sample, this clonotype was seen many times. This chain connects TRBV7-2 to TRBJ2-2; 9 nucleotides align to TRBD1. Germline V gene sequence: CDR1 SGHTA, CDR2 FQGNSA. The ends lost 11 bases at V and 1 base at J; junction bases unmatched: 8. The length of the CDR3 is 15 residues. In DNA, the CDR3 is TGTGCCGCTACTACGACAGGGGGGAACACCGGGGAGCTGTTTTTT. It translates to CAATTTGGNTGELFF.

This clonotype was counted many times. This sequence joins TRBV5-1 and TRBJ1-5, with no clear D. V shed 1 base and J shed 3 bases, with 14 bases lying between them. Germline assignment: CDR1 SGHRS and CDR2 YFSETQ. The CDR3 covers 16 residues. CDR3 region: CASSLNGLGHNQPQHF. The CDR3 DNA sequence: TGCGCCAGCAGCTTGAACGGGCTGGGCCACAATCAGCCCCAGCATTTT.

This clonotype occurred many times. This chain uses TRBV6-1 with TRBJ2-7; weak D call: TRBD1 (5 bases). Trimming removed 9 bases from V and 2 bases from J, with 11 bases in between. From germline, CDR1 is MNHNS and CDR2 SASEGT. The CDR3 is 12 amino acids. CDR3: CASLDRPYEQYF. As DNA, the CDR3 is TGTGCCAGTCTCGACAGACCCTACGAGCAGTACTTC.

Ten or more counts support this clonotype. The CDR3 region is CASSQDRTGGPDEQFF. CDR3 coding DNA: TGCGCCAGCAGCCAAGATCGAACGGGGGGGCCGGATGAGCAGTTCTTC. V usage is TRBV4-1 and J usage is TRBJ2-1, with 8 bases lining up with TRBD2. J was trimmed by 8 bases and V by 0 bases; bases with no gene match: 9. Germline CDR1 is MGHRA and CDR2 is YSYEKL. The CDR3 is 16 amino acids.

The sample holds many counts of this clonotype. The chain carries TRBV12-3 or TRBV12-4 and TRBJ2-1; 9 bases map to TRBD1. V was pared by 2 bases and J by 7 bases, with 9 bases of the junction left unmatched. CDR3 size: 16 residues. This CDR3 is CASSLPGTGPRNEQFF. CDR3 nucleotides: TGTGCCAGCAGTTTACCCGGGACAGGGCCGAGGAATGAGCAGTTCTTC.

In this sample, this clonotype turned up many times. The rearrangement links TRBV20-1 to TRBJ1-5; the D is unclear. The germline V and J ends were trimmed by 1 base and 3 bases, with 7 bases remaining between them. This CDR3 has 13 amino acids. CDR1 and CDR2 from the germline V gene are DFQATT and SNEGSKA (reference sequence). The CDR3, as DNA: TGCAGTGCTAGAGGGGGAGCCAATCAGCCCCAGCATTTT. Translated, it gives CSARGGANQPQHF.

This clonotype was seen at least ten times. The chain employs TRBV20-1 and TRBJ1-3, with TRBD1 identical over 7 bases. This CDR3 comprises 15 residues. Germline V gene sequence: CDR1 DFQATT, CDR2 SNEGSKA (reference sequence). Trimming took 0 bases from V and 0 from J; bases not matched to a gene: 2. CDR3 residues: CSARDQGGSGNTIYF. CDR3 coding DNA: TGCAGTGCTAGAGATCAGGGGGGCTCTGGAAACACCATATATTTT.

In its sample, this clonotype was seen many times. The V and J genes are TRBV5-1 and TRBJ2-7, with 8 bases that match TRBD1. The germline V gene has CDR1 SGHRS and CDR2 YFSETQ. V lost 5 bases to trimming and J lost 0 bases; unmatched junction nucleotides: 7. The CDR3 runs to 15 residues. CDR3 residues: CASRLGTGISYEQYF. CDR3 sequence (DNA): TGCGCCAGCAGACTCGGGACAGGCATCTCCTACGAGCAGTACTTC.

In its sample, this clonotype was seen many times. The rearrangement links TRBV7-9 to TRBJ1-6, with unresolved D. CDR1 SEHNR and CDR2 FQNEAQ come from the germline V gene (reference sequence). Trimming took 5 bases from V and 8 from J, leaving 10 bases between them. The CDR3 spans 13 residues. CDR3 region: CASSIRSDSPLHF. The CDR3 nucleotides read TGTGCCAGCAGCATAAGAAGCGATTCACCCCTCCACTTT.

This clonotype was counted many times. CDR3 in amino acids: CASRTRGTYEQYF. The CDR3 DNA reads TGTGCCAGCAGGACCCGGGGCACTTACGAGCAGTACTTC. This chain connects TRBV28 to TRBJ2-7, with D perhaps matching TRBD1 or TRBD2 (5 bases each). Trimming cost V 6 bases and J 4 bases, with 13 bases left between them. Germline-derived CDR1 and CDR2 are MDHEN and SYDVKM. The CDR3 is made up of 13 amino acids.

This clonotype was counted many times. The V call is TRBV7-2, the J call TRBJ1-1; D possibly corresponds to TRBD1 (6 bases). The CDR3 totals 13 residues. Germline CDR1 reads SGHTA; CDR2 reads FQGNSA. Trimming cost V 1 base and J 12 bases, with 15 bases left between them. The CDR3 nucleotides read TGTGCCAGCAGCTTAGATAGGCAGGGGAGGACTTTCTTT. Translation: CASSLDRQGRTFF.

This clonotype was found a few times. This clone may be a read error of a much larger clone one base away. The chain employs TRBV11-1 and TRBJ2-2; D unclear. CDR3 length: 14 amino acids. Germline assignment: CDR1 SGHAT and CDR2 FQDESV (reference sequence). CDR3 sequence reads: CVSSFHRSTGELFF. In DNA, the CDR3 is TGTGTCAGCAGCTTCCACAGATCAACCGGGGAGCTGTTTTTT.

This clonotype was seen at least ten times. A read error may account for a junction end that differs from germline. This chain links TRBV20-1 with TRBJ2-7; tentatively, D is TRBD2 (6 bases). The germline V gene encodes CDR1 DFQATT and CDR2 SNEGSKA (reference sequence). The CDR3 length is 15 residues. The CDR3 loop reads CSARGTWGRISEQYF. CDR3 nucleotides: TGCAGTGCCAGAGGGACTTGGGGACGCATTAGTGAGCAGTACTTC.

This clonotype was seen repeatedly, ten times or more. The CDR3 here is CASGDVMGIGELFF. CDR3 DNA sequence: TGCGCCAGCGGGGACGTCATGGGGATCGGGGAGCTGTTTTTT. The V gene is TRBV10-1, the J gene TRBJ2-2; D might be TRBD1 or TRBD2, each matching 5 bases. This CDR3 is built from 14 residues. Between the trimmed V and J ends, which lost 8 bases and 7 bases, there was a span of 17 bases. CDR1 is WNHNN, CDR2 SYGVQD, per germline (reference sequence).

This clonotype was seen repeatedly, ten times or more. V usage is TRBV12-3 or TRBV12-4 and J usage is TRBJ1-1; TRBD1 might be the D (5 bases). The CDR3 is 13 residues long. Trimming shortened V by 0 bases and J by 8 bases, and 10 bases separated the two germline ends. The CDR3 nucleotides read TGTGCCAGCAGTTTAGCCGGGACCGTAGAAGCTTTCTTT. Protein sequence: CASSLAGTVEAFF.

The sample holds many counts of this clonotype. The gene calls are TRBV10-1 and TRBJ1-1; D ambiguous. With 3 bases removed from V and 0 bases from J, the gap between germline ends came to 8 bases. This CDR3 spans 14 amino acids. Germline V gives CDR1 WNHNN, CDR2 SYGVQD (reference sequence). The CDR3 region is CASSEALMNTEAFF. CDR3 sequence (DNA): TGCGCCAGCAGTGAAGCCCTAATGAACACTGAAGCTTTCTTT.